This paragraph reports one TCR beta chain. The data belong to a study of blood T cell repertoires in COVID-19. The overall study: Acute-phase and convalescent COVID-19 samples originated in the United States, Italy and Spain. The cDNA or gDNA used as material had been derived from T cells, B-cell-depleted T cells, or PBMCs.

Authors' data handling: Reference gene primers were amplified, and this amplification served to estimate nucleated cell counts. Here immunoSEQ multiplex PCR was the method, and the copy in TCRdb shows in-frame clones only, minus some. For V, J and clone size, that table is used; D and trimming come from the DNA. The repertoire holds 210,000 or so clones, roughly 78% seen once, with approximately 2.9% in the top ten. This CDR3 region has 15 residues. The germline V and J ends were trimmed by 1 base and 0 bases, with 8 bases remaining between them. In germline, CDR1 is SGHKS, CDR2 YYEKEE (reference sequence).

This rearrangement joins TRBV5-5 to TRBJ1-5; the D is unclear. The sample was peripheral blood. The TCR was taken from a woman older than 75 with active or convalescent COVID-19. The CDR3 protein is CASSLTVNSNQPQHF. CDR3 coding DNA: TGTGCCAGCAGCTTGACAGTCAATAGCAATCAGCCCCAGCATTTT.